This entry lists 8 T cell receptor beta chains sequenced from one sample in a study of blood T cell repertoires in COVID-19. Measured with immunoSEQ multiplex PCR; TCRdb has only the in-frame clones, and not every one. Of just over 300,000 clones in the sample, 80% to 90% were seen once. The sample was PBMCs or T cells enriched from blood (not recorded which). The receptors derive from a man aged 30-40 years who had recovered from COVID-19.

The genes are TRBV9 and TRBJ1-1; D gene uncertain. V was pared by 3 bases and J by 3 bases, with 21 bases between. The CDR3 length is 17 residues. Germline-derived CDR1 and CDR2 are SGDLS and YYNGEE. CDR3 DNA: TGTGCCAGCAGCGGCGGGCAGCGAACAATGACCGACACTGAAGCTTTCTTT. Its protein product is CASSGGQRTMTDTEAFF. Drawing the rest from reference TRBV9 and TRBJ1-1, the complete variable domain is DSGVTQTPKHLITATGQRVTLRCSPRSGDLSVYWYQQSLDQGLQFLIQYYNGEERAKGNILERFSAQQFPDLHSELNLSSLELGDSALYFCASSGGQRTMTDTEAFFGQGTRLTVV.

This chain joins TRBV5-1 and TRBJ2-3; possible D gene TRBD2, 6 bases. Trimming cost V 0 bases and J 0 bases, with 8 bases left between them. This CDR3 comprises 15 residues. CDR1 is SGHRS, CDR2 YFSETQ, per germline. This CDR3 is CASSLGGVSTDTQYF. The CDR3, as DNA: TGCGCCAGCAGCTTGGGCGGGGTGAGCACAGATACGCAGTATTTT.

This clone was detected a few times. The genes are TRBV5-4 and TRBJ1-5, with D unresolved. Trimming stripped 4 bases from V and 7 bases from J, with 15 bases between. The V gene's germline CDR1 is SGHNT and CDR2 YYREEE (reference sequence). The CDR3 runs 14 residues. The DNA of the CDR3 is TGTGCCAGCAGCCAGGCCGCTTTGATACAGCCCCAGCATTTT. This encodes CASSQAALIQPQHF.

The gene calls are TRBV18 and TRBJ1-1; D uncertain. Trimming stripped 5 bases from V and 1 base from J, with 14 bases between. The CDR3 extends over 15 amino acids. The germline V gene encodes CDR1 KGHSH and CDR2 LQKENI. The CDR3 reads CASSYTAASNTEAFF. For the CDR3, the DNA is TGTGCCAGCTCATATACGGCGGCCTCGAACACTGAAGCTTTCTTT. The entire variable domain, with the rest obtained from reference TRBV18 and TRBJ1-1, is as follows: NAGVMQNPRHLVRRRGQEARLRCSPMKGHSHVYWYRQLPEEGLKFMVYLQKENIIDESGMPKERFSAEFPKEGPSILRIQQVVRGDSAAYFCASSYTAASNTEAFFGQGTRLTVV.

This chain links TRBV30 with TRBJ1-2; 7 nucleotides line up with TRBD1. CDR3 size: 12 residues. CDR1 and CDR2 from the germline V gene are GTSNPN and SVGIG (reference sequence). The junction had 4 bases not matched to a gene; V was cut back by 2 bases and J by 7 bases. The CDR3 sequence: CAWSRTGSGYTF. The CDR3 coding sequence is TGTGCCTGGAGTAGGACAGGCAGTGGCTACACCTTC.

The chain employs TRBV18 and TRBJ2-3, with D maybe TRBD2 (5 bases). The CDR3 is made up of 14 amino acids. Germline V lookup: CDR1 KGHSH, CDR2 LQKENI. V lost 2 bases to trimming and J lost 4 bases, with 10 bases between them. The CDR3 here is CASSPIRGADTQYF. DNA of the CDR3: TGTGCCAGCTCACCAATCCGGGGAGCAGATACGCAGTATTTT.

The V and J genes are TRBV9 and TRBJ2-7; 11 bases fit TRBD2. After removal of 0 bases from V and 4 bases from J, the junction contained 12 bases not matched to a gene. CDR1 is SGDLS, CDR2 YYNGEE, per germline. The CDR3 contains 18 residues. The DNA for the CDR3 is TGTGCCAGCAGCGTAGGGGTTAGCGGGGGGGCATTTAGGTACGAGCAGTACTTC. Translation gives CASSVGVSGGAFRYEQYF.

The DNA of the CDR3 is TGTGCCAGCAGCGAGGGGACAAGTACCTACGAGCAGTACTTC. It translates to CASSEGTSTYEQYF. V is TRBV9 and J is TRBJ2-7; maybe TRBD1 (6 bases). The V and J ends lost 3 bases and 2 bases respectively, with 12 bases between them. This CDR3 spans 14 amino acids. Germline V gene sequence: CDR1 SGDLS, CDR2 YYNGEE.